This TCR beta chain was sequenced during a study of identical twins. This clonotype was detected only a few times. TCRdb reanalysed the 5' RACE reads using MiXCR and keeps one entry per CDR3 protein. The table shows approximately 220,000 distinct CDR3 sequences, with around 6.9% occurring only once. The same sample was also used in a study of yellow fever vaccine responses in identical twins.

The TCR was taken from a woman under 30 in good health. The sample comprised memory (CD45RO+) T cells sorted from blood.

This CDR3 is CASSQLGVTEAFF. The CDR3 DNA follows: TGCGCCAGCAGCCAGTTAGGGGTAACTGAAGCTTTCTTT. The rearrangement links TRBV4-3 to TRBJ1-1; the D gene is possibly TRBD1 (5 bases). V was cut by 3 bases and J by 5 bases, with 10 bases left in between. CDR3 size: 13 residues. CDR1 LGHNA and CDR2 YSLEER come from the germline V gene.